The clone carrying this T cell receptor (beta chain) has at least ten counts. The antigen remains undetermined. This entry comes from a study of human T cells and chemical hapten exposure. On the study more broadly: Slight differences in pooled library volume were the main source of varying TCR yields across samples.

Study conclusions and caveats: Patch test score rose with PT1 expanded TCRs, significant at 8, 16, 32, not 4. Against controls, expanded TCRs gave rise to significantly more large CDR3 similarity clusters.

Time point specified: patch test 3, about 24 weeks after DPC sensitization. Treatment noted: therapeutic diphenylcyclopropenone sensitization with weekly scalp DPC. Looked up from germline, CDR1 is SGHRS and CDR2 is YFSETQ. Trimming took off 0 bases at V and 6 bases at J, with 11 bases between the two ends. This CDR3 is built from 14 residues. TCRdb re-analysed the RACE reads in MiXCR, keeping a single row per CDR3 protein. The table has 150,000 to 200,000 distinct CDR3 sequences, 24% seen once. The receptor comes from a woman aged 40 to 50 with alopecia areata. Some clones in this sample may be carry-over from other donors' samples. J is TRBJ2-3 and V is TRBV5-1; possible D gene TRBD2, 6 bases. Source: whole blood, taken in connection with sensitization to the hapten diphenylcyclopropenone (DPC). CDR3 coding DNA: TGCGCCAGCAGCTTGGGACGGGAGCCCGATACGCAGTATTTT. It translates to CASSLGREPDTQYF.